This TCR beta chain derives from a study of blood T cell repertoires in COVID-19 (dated by TCRdb to between 2020 and 2021). The study in broad terms: Collaborator samples came from the United States, Italy and Spain and covered acute and convalescent phases of COVID-19. The material from the prospective study consisted of cDNA or gDNA derived from T cells, B-cell-depleted T cells, or PBMCs. Deeply sampled blood TCRbeta repertoires from subjects exposed to, actively infected with, or recovered from COVID-19 were included in the dataset. A freely available public database, intended as a resource for researchers studying the immune response to SARS-CoV-2, is where the repertoires were released. Samples were obtained from the ongoing ImmuneRACE study (first 160 participants) and from approximately 1,200 subjects provided by 6 global collaborators. Sample metadata almost always included a de-identified subject ID, COVID-19 status, age in years and sex. Where HLA class I and class II types were available, the types were taken from metadata supplied by the sample provider, not from assay-based typing.

What the study reported, not specific to this receptor: Clinical and demographic metadata were provided uncurated, with the amount varying by source and participant.

TCRbeta CDR3 regions were amplified from genomic DNA using the immunoSEQ Assay, a bias-controlled multiplex PCR. The source study handled its data this way. Within the assay, amplification of reference gene primers was used to estimate how many nucleated cells each sample contained. Sequence reads were collapsed and filtered to measure the absolute abundance of every unique TCRbeta CDR3 rearrangement. For each sample, productive Simpson clonality was calculated as the square root of Simpson's diversity index across productive rearrangements. TCRdb took over this immuneACCESS table, retaining in-frame rearrangements with V and J assigned. Such tables are incomplete; in checked studies, under half of the missing clones stem from an unresolved V gene, and the remainder is unexplained. The DNA was the basis for D and trimming; V, J and clone size are from that table. The sample has around 140,000 clones on record, 87% of them singletons. Approximately 10% of the sample comes from the top ten.

On this clone itself: The target of this receptor is not known. Base qualities are not recorded, but no much larger clone differs from it by a single base.

Ends trimmed: V by 5 bases, J by 3 bases; bases unmatched to a gene: 7. CDR1 MNHEY and CDR2 SVGAGI were looked up in the germline V gene. Its CDR3 holds 14 amino acids, cysteine through phenylalanine. Only CDR3 DNA is held: 42 bases, read in frame from base 1. Participants in the prospective study were aged roughly 18 to 100 years, lived in 20 to 25 United States geographic areas, and enrolled through a virtual design. Cohort assignment in the prospective study relied on participant-reported clinical history from a screening survey and a study questionnaire. Recovered participants in ImmuneRACE Cohort 3 were defined as having two consecutive negative NP/OP PCR tests, clearance from a healthcare professional, or resolution of symptoms. Each participant in the prospective study had whole blood, serum and a nasopharyngeal or oropharyngeal swab collected by mobile phlebotomists. Over a roughly 2-month period, participants in the prospective study had the option of providing additional blood draws and questionnaires. Before DNA extraction, prospective study blood samples were shipped either frozen or at room temperature.

This sequence was found in a man aged 55 to 70 who had recovered from COVID-19. What was sequenced was PBMCs or T cells enriched from blood (not recorded which). The chain is made from TRBV6-5 and TRBJ2-7, with TRBD1 matching 7 junction bases. The CDR3 region reads CASSPSDRYYEQYF. At the DNA level, the sequence is TGTGCCAGCAGTCCCTCGGACAGGTACTACGAGCAGTACTTC.